The 21 T cell receptor beta chains below come from one sample, sequenced in a study of human T cells and chemical hapten exposure. Individual cDNA molecules (in the library) carried attached unique molecular identifiers. MiXCR, applied by TCRdb to the reads, yields one record per CDR3 protein. Of 100,000 to 150,000 distinct CDR3 sequences listed, over 7% are singletons. Whole blood, unfractionated, served as the material for total RNA extraction. The sequenced sample consisted of whole blood. These TCRs come from a human donor in good health. Some clones in this sample may be carry-over from other donors' samples.

V is TRBV6-5 and J is TRBJ2-1, with 10 bases identical to TRBD2. The CDR3 is 16 amino acids. Germline CDR1 MNHEY, CDR2 SVGAGI. V was pared by 7 bases and J by 4 bases, with 10 bases of the junction left unmatched. CDR3 sequence: CASKSAGGGLYNEQFF. CDR3 bases: TGTGCCAGCAAATCAGCGGGGGGGGGGCTGTACAATGAGCAGTTCTTC.

This clonotype was observed a few times. V usage is TRBV5-4 and J usage is TRBJ1-5; no clear D. The CDR3 runs 15 residues. Germline CDR1 SGHNT, CDR2 YYREEE (reference sequence). V was cut by 0 bases and J by 0 bases, with 7 bases left in between. CDR3 DNA sequence: TGTGCCAGCAGCTTGGTCGGAGATAGCAATCAGCCCCAGCATTTT. This gives the protein CASSLVGDSNQPQHF. The whole variable domain, filled in from reference TRBV5-4 and TRBJ1-5, reads ETGVTQSPTHLIKTRGQQVTLRCSSQSGHNTVSWYQQALGQGPQFIFQYYREEENGRGNFPPRFSGLQFPNYSSELNVNALELDDSALYLCASSLVGDSNQPQHFGDGTRLSIL.

This clonotype has more than one count but fewer than ten. V and J are TRBV4-1 and TRBJ2-3; D assignment may be TRBD1 or TRBD2 (5 bases each). This CDR3 has 19 amino acids. Trimming left V 1 base short and J 0 bases short, with 20 bases between. The germline V gene encodes CDR1 MGHRA and CDR2 YSYEKL. CDR3 amino acids: CASSQVPGAPPSSTDTQYF. The CDR3 bases are TGCGCCAGCAGCCAAGTGCCCGGGGCACCCCCATCGAGCACAGATACGCAGTATTTT.

The table lists this clonotype with many counts. The genes are TRBV11-2 and TRBJ1-1; weak D call: TRBD1 (6 bases). V lost 6 bases and J lost 6, with 14 bases in between. This CDR3 has 13 residues. CDR1 and CDR2 from the germline V gene are SGHAT and FQNNGV. The CDR3 spells CASRKTGKAEAFF. Written as DNA, the CDR3 is TGTGCCAGCAGAAAAACAGGGAAGGCTGAAGCTTTCTTT.

This clonotype came up a few times. The CDR3 sequence: CASTSGTSGDYNEQFF. The CDR3 DNA follows: TGTGCCAGTACCTCCGGGACTAGCGGGGATTACAATGAGCAGTTCTTC. This chain connects TRBV19 to TRBJ2-1; 13 bases agree with TRBD2. CDR1 LNHDA and CDR2 SQIVND come from the germline V gene (reference sequence). CDR3 size: 16 residues. J was trimmed by 4 bases and V by 7 bases; bases with no gene match: 7.

This clonotype was seen more than once but under ten times. The chain recombines TRBV2 with TRBJ2-5, with a tentative D call TRBD2 (5 bases). Trimming removed 8 bases from V and 0 bases from J, with 13 bases in between. Germline CDR1 and CDR2: SNHLY and FYNNEI. The CDR3 runs to 14 residues. CDR3 region: CASQEGVYQETQYF. The CDR3 bases are TGTGCCAGCCAAGAGGGAGTGTACCAAGAGACCCAGTACTTC.

The V call is TRBV5-1, the J call TRBJ2-3, with 11 positions matching TRBD2. Germline CDR1 and CDR2: SGHRS and YFSETQ. The length of the CDR3 is 17 residues. Germline trimming cut 3 bases from V and 1 base from J; bases unmatched to any gene: 7. CDR3 sequence reads: CASSSGLAGLRTDTQYF. CDR3 in DNA: TGCGCCAGCAGCTCCGGACTAGCGGGCCTTCGCACAGATACGCAGTATTTT.

This clonotype was observed a handful of times. The V and J genes are TRBV14 and TRBJ2-1; 9 nucleotides match TRBD1. Germline CDR1 is SGHDN and CDR2 is FVKESK. After removal of 2 bases from V and 10 bases from J, the junction contained 15 bases not matched to a gene. The CDR3 loop spans 17 amino acids. In nucleotides, the CDR3 is TGTGCCAGCAGCCAAAGGAAACCGGGACAGGGCAGCCTAGAGCAGTTCTTC. Its translation is CASSQRKPGQGSLEQFF.

This clonotype appeared many times. This sequence joins TRBV20-1 and TRBJ2-7; 9 bases agree with TRBD1. The CDR3 is made up of 13 amino acids. Trimming took 3 bases from V and 5 from J; bases not matched to a gene: 5. The germline V gene has CDR1 DFQATT and CDR2 SNEGSKA (reference sequence). The CDR3 nucleotides read TGCAGTGCTAGTAAGGACAGGGGTGACGAGCAGTACTTC. Its protein is CSASKDRGDEQYF.

This clonotype was counted once. The chain recombines TRBV18 with TRBJ2-2; 12 bases are shared with TRBD2. V lost 2 bases, J lost 4 bases, and 17 bases stayed unmatched. Per the germline V gene, CDR1 is KGHSH and CDR2 is LQKENI. The CDR3 runs 21 residues. For the CDR3, the DNA is TGTGCCAGCTCACCAACGAGGACTAGCGGGAACATCCCCCTGCTCACCGGGGAGCTGTTTTTT. This encodes CASSPTRTSGNIPLLTGELFF.

This clonotype was detected only a few times. The rearrangement joins TRBV3-1 to TRBJ1-1; D uncertain. There are 14 residues in the CDR3. Germline CDR1 reads LGHDT; CDR2 reads YNNKEL (reference sequence). V was pared by 0 bases and J by 3 bases, with 8 bases between. The CDR3 DNA follows: TGTGCCAGCAGCCAAGAATGGAAGGACACTGAAGCTTTCTTT. Residues: CASSQEWKDTEAFF.

This clonotype has only a few counts. The rearrangement uses TRBV14 and TRBJ1-1; possibly TRBD1 for D (5 bases). The CDR3 is made up of 15 amino acids. Germline CDR1 and CDR2: SGHDN and FVKESK. V was clipped by 0 bases and J by 4 bases, with 12 bases between them. For the CDR3, the DNA is TGTGCCAGCAGCCAAGATCTTTCCAGGGTCACTGAAGCTTTCTTT. It codes for CASSQDLSRVTEAFF.

This clonotype came up a few times. The germline gene is not matched at one end of the junction; a read error may be the cause. The chain uses TRBV4-3 and TRBJ2-7; D might be TRBD1 or TRBD2, each matching 5 bases. The CDR3 totals 13 residues. The germline V gene has CDR1 LGHNA and CDR2 YSLEER. CDR3 coding DNA: TGCGCCAGCAGCCAAGAAGGGGCCGGGCTCGGGAACTTC. This encodes CASSQEGAGLGNF.

This clonotype was counted only a few times. The chain uses TRBV18 and TRBJ1-5, with a weak D call TRBD1 (5 bases). Deletions cut 0 bases from V and 15 bases from J, with 9 bases between. The CDR3 has 11 amino acids. In germline, CDR1 is KGHSH, CDR2 LQKENI. The CDR3 region is CASSPPGRRHF. In DNA, the CDR3 is TGTGCCAGCTCACCACCGGGACGGAGGCATTTT.

This clonotype was recorded at least ten times. J is TRBJ2-3 and V is TRBV9; D gene uncertain. This CDR3 comprises 12 residues. Germline loops: CDR1 SGDLS, CDR2 YYNGEE. The germline V and J ends were trimmed by 0 bases and 6 bases, with 5 bases remaining between them. CDR3 sequence: CASSVAEDTQYF. CDR3 in DNA: TGTGCCAGCAGCGTAGCCGAGGATACGCAGTATTTT.

Regarding this clonotype: The conserved phenylalanine or tryptophan normally closing the CDR3 is absent here, so this likely arose from a read error. V usage is TRBV29-1 and J usage is TRBJ2-7; a possible D gene is TRBD1 (5 bases). This CDR3 is 14 amino acids long. V was pared by 4 bases and J by 3 bases, with 16 bases between. Germline CDR1 reads SQVTM; CDR2 reads ANQGSEA. The chain's CDR3 is CSVGPRAGNYEQYS. The DNA of the CDR3 is TGCAGCGTTGGTCCCCGAGCAGGGAACTACGAGCAGTACTCC.

In its sample, this clonotype was seen many times. The V call is TRBV7-6, the J call TRBJ1-1, with a tentative D call TRBD1 (6 bases). Germline CDR1 SGHVS, CDR2 FNYEAQ. The CDR3 runs 15 residues. Trimming took off 4 bases at V and 4 bases at J, with 16 bases between the two ends. The CDR3 DNA reads as TGTGCCAGCAGCTCGACGGACAGTCAGCTCACTGAAGCTTTCTTT. It encodes CASSSTDSQLTEAFF.

This clonotype has only a few counts. V is TRBV15 and J is TRBJ2-3; 10 bases match TRBD2. The CDR3 totals 17 residues. After removal of 0 bases from V and 2 bases from J, the junction contained 5 bases not matched to a gene. Looked up from germline, CDR1 is LNHNV and CDR2 is YYDKDF (reference sequence). Here the CDR3 reads CATSRDPTSGDTDTQYF. CDR3 nucleotide sequence: TGTGCCACCAGCAGAGATCCTACTAGCGGGGACACAGATACGCAGTATTTT.

Points on this clonotype: With a much larger clone just one base away, this may be a read error. The rearrangement links TRBV2 to TRBJ1-5, with D tentatively TRBD1 (5 bases). The CDR3 runs 14 residues. The germline V gene has CDR1 SNHLY and CDR2 FYNNEI. CDR3 DNA sequence: TGTGCCAGCAGTGACAGGGCTTTCAATCAGCCCCGGCATTTT. Its translation is CASSDRAFNQPRHF.

This clonotype has more than one count but fewer than ten. V and J are TRBV13 and TRBJ1-2; D is possibly TRBD1 (6 bases). The CDR3 covers 14 residues. Germline assignment: CDR1 PRHDT and CDR2 FYEKMQ (reference sequence). V was pared by 5 bases and J by 8 bases, with 18 bases between. In DNA, the CDR3 is TGTGCCAGCAGCGCCGGCAGGGGACCTTCGGGCTACACCTTC. As protein: CASSAGRGPSGYTF.

In its sample, this clonotype was seen many times. This sequence joins TRBV6-5 and TRBJ2-7; a weak D match, TRBD1 (6 bases). V was shortened by 6 bases and J by 1 base, with 10 bases between the two germline ends. Germline-derived CDR1 and CDR2 are MNHEY and SVGAGI. The CDR3 consists of 13 residues. CDR3 protein: CASRNGQSYEQYF. Here the CDR3 DNA reads TGTGCCAGCAGAAATGGACAGTCCTACGAGCAGTACTTC.